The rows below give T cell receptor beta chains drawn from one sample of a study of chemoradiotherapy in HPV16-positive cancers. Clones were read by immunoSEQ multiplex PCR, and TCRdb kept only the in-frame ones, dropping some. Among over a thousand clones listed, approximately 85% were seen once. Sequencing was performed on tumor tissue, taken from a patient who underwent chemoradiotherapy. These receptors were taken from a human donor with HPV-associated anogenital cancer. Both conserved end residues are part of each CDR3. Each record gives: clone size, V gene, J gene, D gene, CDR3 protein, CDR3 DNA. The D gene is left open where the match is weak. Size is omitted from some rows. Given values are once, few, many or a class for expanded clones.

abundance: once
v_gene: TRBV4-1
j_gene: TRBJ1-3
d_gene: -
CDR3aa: CASSPPQGPGNTIYF
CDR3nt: TGCGCCAGCAGCCCCCCGCAGGGGCCTGGAAACACCATATATTTT

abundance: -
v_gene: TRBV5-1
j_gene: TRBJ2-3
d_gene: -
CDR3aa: CASSLGFAGQTSSTDTQYF
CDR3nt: TGCGCCAGCAGCTTGGGGTTCGCGGGACAGACTTCTAGCACAGATACGCAGTATTTT

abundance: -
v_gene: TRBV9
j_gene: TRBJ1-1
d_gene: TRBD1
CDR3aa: CASSVATGGPNTEAFF
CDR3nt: TGTGCCAGCAGCGTAGCTACAGGGGGCCCGAACACTGAAGCTTTCTTT

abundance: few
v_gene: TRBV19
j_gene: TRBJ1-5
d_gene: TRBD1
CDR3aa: CASSVGQGENQPQHF
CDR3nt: TGTGCCAGTAGTGTAGGACAGGGAGAGAATCAGCCCCAGCATTTT